Below are 9 T cell receptor beta chains sequenced from a single sample in a study of cytomegalovirus exposure and HLA in healthy donors. Researchers ran the PCR with 60 Vbeta and 13 Jbeta primers. The assay was immunoSEQ multiplex PCR, and TCRdb's table has in-frame clones only and misses some. This sample has approximately 97,000 clones, with about four fifths found just once. The material sequenced was PBMCs. These receptors came from a woman aged 70 to 79 in good health and CMV-seropositive.

The chain recombines TRBV7-2 with TRBJ2-5, with TRBD2 matching 9 bases. Trimming took 4 bases from V and 2 from J; bases not matched to a gene: 5. The CDR3 contains 15 residues. From germline, CDR1 is SGHTA and CDR2 FQGNSA. CDR3 nucleotides: TGTGCCAGCAGCTCTCTAGCGGGAAGACAAGAGACCCAGTACTTC. This gives the protein CASSSLAGRQETQYF.

V is TRBV7-9 and J is TRBJ1-5; 7 bases are a match to TRBD1. Germline loops: CDR1 SEHNR, CDR2 FQNEAQ (reference sequence). After removal of 5 bases from V and 5 bases from J, the junction contained 15 bases not matched to a gene. The CDR3 sequence is 17 residues long. CDR3 DNA sequence: TGTGCCAGCAGCCGGCGGCCCTCCCCAGGGGGATATCAGCCCCAGCATTTT. It codes for CASSRRPSPGGYQPQHF.

The chain has TRBV4-3 and TRBJ2-1; 7 bases match TRBD2. The CDR3 loop spans 17 amino acids. The V and J ends lost 0 bases and 2 bases, in that order; junction bases with no gene match: 7. Germline V gives CDR1 LGHNA, CDR2 YSLEER. The CDR3 sequence is CASSQDMAGVAYNEQFF. The CDR3 DNA follows: TGCGCCAGCAGCCAAGATATGGCGGGAGTGGCCTACAATGAGCAGTTCTTC.

This chain links TRBV7-2 with TRBJ2-3; 8 positions match TRBD2. CDR3 size: 14 residues. V lost 7 bases and J lost 0; bases outside the gene matches: 3. Germline V CDR1 and CDR2: SGHTA, FQGNSA. The CDR3 spells CASKKRGSTDTQYF. In DNA form, the CDR3 reads TGTGCCAGCAAAAAGCGGGGGAGCACAGATACGCAGTATTTT.

The chain combines TRBV9 with TRBJ1-2; D unresolved. In germline, CDR1 is SGDLS, CDR2 YYNGEE. The CDR3 consists of 13 residues. V was clipped by 0 bases and J by 2 bases, with 5 bases between them. The CDR3 bases are TGTGCCAGCAGCGTAGACAGCAACTATGGCTACACCTTC. This encodes CASSVDSNYGYTF.

This sequence joins TRBV7-2 and TRBJ2-3; tentative D call: TRBD2 (6 bases). Per germline, CDR1 SGHTA and CDR2 FQGNSA. V lost 1 base and J lost 2, with 10 bases in between. This CDR3 spans 15 amino acids. For the CDR3, the DNA is TGTGCCAGCAGCTTAGTGGCGGGATTCACAGATACGCAGTATTTT. As protein: CASSLVAGFTDTQYF.

The V gene is TRBV28, the J gene TRBJ1-1; no firm D call. Trimming shortened V by 5 bases and J by 5 bases, and 6 bases separated the two germline ends. Germline-derived CDR1 and CDR2 are MDHEN and SYDVKM. The CDR3 loop spans 11 amino acids. The CDR3 here is CASSLRTEAFF. For the CDR3, the DNA is TGTGCCAGCAGTCTTCGTACTGAAGCTTTCTTT.

The chain has TRBV7-2 and TRBJ2-7, with D unresolved. Trimming removed 2 bases at V and 6 bases at J, with 11 bases between. Germline V gives CDR1 SGHTA, CDR2 FQGNSA. CDR3 size: 13 residues. DNA for the CDR3: TGTGCCAGCAGCTTACTAGATATGGGCGAGCAGTACTTC. Translated, it gives CASSLLDMGEQYF.

CDR3 sequence: CASSFRLAGGTDTQYF. CDR3 nucleotides: TGTGCCAGCAGCTTTCGACTAGCGGGAGGGACAGATACGCAGTATTTT. The gene calls are TRBV5-5 and TRBJ2-3, with 14 positions matching TRBD2. The CDR3 consists of 16 residues. V trimming: 2 bases; J trimming: 3 bases; junction bases outside the gene matches: 2. Germline loops: CDR1 SGHKS, CDR2 YYEKEE (reference sequence). Complete variable domain (other parts from reference TRBV5-5 and TRBJ2-3): DAGVTQSPTHLIKTRGQQVTLRCSPISGHKSVSWYQQVLGQGPQFIFQYYEKEERGRGNFPDRFSARQFPNYSSELNVNALLLGDSALYLCASSFRLAGGTDTQYFGPGTRLTVL.